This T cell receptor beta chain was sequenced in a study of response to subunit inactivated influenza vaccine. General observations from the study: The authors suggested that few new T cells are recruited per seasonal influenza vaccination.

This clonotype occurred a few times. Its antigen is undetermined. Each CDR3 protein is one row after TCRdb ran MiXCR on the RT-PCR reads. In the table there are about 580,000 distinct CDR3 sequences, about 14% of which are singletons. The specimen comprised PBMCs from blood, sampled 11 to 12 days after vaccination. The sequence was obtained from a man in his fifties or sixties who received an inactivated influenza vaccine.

The CDR3 bases are TGTTCCGCCCGTCCGGTCGTTAGGGACACTGAAGCTTTCTTT. Translation gives CSARPVVRDTEAFF. The gene calls are TRBV6-1 and TRBJ1-1, with D unclear. This CDR3 comprises 14 residues. CDR1 is MNHNS, CDR2 SASEGT, per germline.